This T cell receptor (beta chain) was sequenced during a study of blood T cells in healthy people across ages. In its sample, this clonotype was seen a few times. Its antigen is still unknown. Primers used in a second PCR of about 6 to 11 cycles were a sample-barcoded 5' primer and a J-beta primer mix. From the 5' RACE reads, TCRdb called clonotypes with MiXCR, one entry per CDR3 protein. The table lists roughly 900,000 distinct CDR3 sequences, about 44% of them singletons, with around an eighth in the top ten. Germline trimming cut 1 base from V and 1 base from J; bases unmatched to any gene: 5. Germline V gives CDR1 SGHTA, CDR2 FQGTGA. The CDR3 loop spans 16 amino acids. Findings of the study overall: Diversity figures derived from one million T cells were judged to underestimate the true value.

Every donor gave 8.5 to 10 milliliters of peripheral blood. The chain combines TRBV7-3 with TRBJ2-3; 7 nucleotides agree with TRBD1. The TCR was taken from a man in his thirties or forties in good health. Sequences were obtained from blood. CDR3 nucleotide sequence: TGTGCCAGCAGCTTAAAGCGTGGACAGGGCACAGATACGCAGTATTTT. It codes for CASSLKRGQGTDTQYF.